This T cell receptor beta chain was sequenced for a study of cytomegalovirus exposure and HLA in healthy donors. Overall study results and limits: In vitro checks showed that a few CMV-associated chains really do target CMV antigens.

Germline CDR1 SEHNR, CDR2 FQNEAQ (reference sequence). CDR3 size: 13 residues. The V gene lost 5 bases and the J gene lost 4 bases, with 11 bases spanning the gap. This clone was detected once. Its antigen is not identified. This table comes from immunoSEQ multiplex PCR, and its TCRdb copy is limited to in-frame clones, with some not included. The data hold some 170,000 clones, with around four fifths observed a single time. The sample comprised PBMCs. The chain couples TRBV7-9 to TRBJ1-1; D perhaps matches TRBD1 (5 bases). This clonotype originated in a man under 40 in good health and CMV-seropositive. DNA of the CDR3: TGTGCCAGCAGCCTCGACAGCTCCACTGAAGCTTTCTTT. Translating gives CASSLDSSTEAFF.